The rows below give T cell receptor beta chains drawn from one sample of a study of cytomegalovirus exposure and HLA in healthy donors. The table came from immunoSEQ multiplex PCR; TCRdb's copy has only in-frame clones and leaves some out. The data show just under 95,000 clones, roughly 77% seen once. Sequencing was performed on PBMCs. The receptors were sampled from a human donor in good health. Each CDR3 is given with its conserved first and last residue. Clone size appears in some rows only: once, few, many, or a class for an expanded clone.

size: -; J: TRBJ2-7; V: TRBV6-6; CDR3: CASSRGGLAGESEQYF
size: -; J: TRBJ2-2; V: TRBV14; CDR3: CASSPQGAYTGELFF
size: -; J: TRBJ2-1; V: TRBV27; CDR3: CASSLSGVVRWNEQFF
size: -; J: TRBJ2-5; V: TRBV4-2; CDR3: CASSPSGGIYQETQYF
size: -; J: TRBJ1-5; V: TRBV7-8; CDR3: CASSLPDRQPQHF
size: -; J: TRBJ2-1; V: TRBV19; CDR3: CASSITSVSEQFF
size: once; J: TRBJ1-2; V: TRBV5-1; CDR3: CASSLVSGDYGYTF
size: -; J: TRBJ1-2; V: TRBV9; CDR3: CASSGQQGHGYTF
size: -; J: TRBJ1-3; V: TRBV7-2; CDR3: CASSSNGGARGNTIYF
size: -; J: TRBJ1-1; V: TRBV4-1; CDR3: CASSQTGLMNTEAFF
size: -; J: TRBJ2-5; V: TRBV21-1; CDR3: CASSTTGGETQYF
size: -; J: TRBJ2-3; V: TRBV7-2; CDR3: CASSLVVAAFTDTQYF
size: once; J: TRBJ2-7; V: TRBV5-1; CDR3: CASSFLAGGQAYEQYF
size: -; J: TRBJ2-7; V: TRBV7-8; CDR3: CASSSLATYEQYF
size: -; J: TRBJ1-1; V: TRBV9; CDR3: CASSVDHMNTEAFF
size: -; J: TRBJ2-5; V: TRBV4-3; CDR3: CASSQDGGAQGGEQYF
size: -; J: TRBJ2-3; V: TRBV7-6; CDR3: CASSFAVGREGAQYF
size: -; J: TRBJ2-5; V: TRBV19; CDR3: CASSIDWTSGRQETQYF
size: -; J: TRBJ2-7; V: TRBV28; CDR3: CASSSRLAGAYEQYF
size: -; J: TRBJ2-2; V: TRBV9; CDR3: CASSVGAGYTGELFF
size: once; J: TRBJ2-7; V: TRBV15; CDR3: CATSRDWGEGEQYF
size: -; J: TRBJ2-1; V: TRBV27; CDR3: CASIPRPPLGFSYNEQFF
size: -; J: TRBJ1-5; V: TRBV18; CDR3: CASSPPRGQGPQHF
size: -; J: TRBJ1-2; V: TRBV20-1; CDR3: CSARVFRGYTF
size: -; J: TRBJ1-4; V: TRBV5-1; CDR3: CASSPRFNEKLFF